A single sample gave rise to the 9 T cell receptor beta chains below, sequenced in a study of OX40 agonist ivuxolimab in advanced cancers. Sequenced by immunoSEQ multiplex PCR; TCRdb stores in-frame clones only, minus some. The data contain about 98,000 clones, around 88% of them singletons. The sequencing used CD4+ or CD8+ T cells sorted from blood, collected in a trial of the OX40 agonist ivuxolimab. Every receptor here comes from an adult with an advanced solid tumor such as melanoma, head and neck, liver or kidney cancer.

This chain joins TRBV5-1 and TRBJ2-7; possible D gene TRBD1, 6 bases. The germline gives CDR1 SGHRS, CDR2 YFSETQ. The CDR3 spans 15 residues. V was shortened by 4 bases and J by 6 bases, with 20 bases between the two germline ends. The CDR3 region is CASSDLQGIEGEQYF. Here the CDR3 DNA reads TGCGCCAGCAGCGACCTACAGGGAATTGAAGGCGAGCAGTACTTC.

This clone was seen once. The CDR3: CASSDRGLSGGANVLTF. CDR3 nucleotide sequence: TGTGCCAGCAGCGACAGGGGGCTGTCGGGTGGGGCCAACGTCCTGACTTTC. V and J are TRBV6-4 and TRBJ2-6; 10 positions match TRBD1. The trim removed 6 bases at V and 3 bases at J, leaving 8 bases unmatched. The CDR3 is 17 residues long. CDR1 and CDR2 from the germline V gene are MRHNA and SNTAGT.

The chain is built from TRBV5-1 and TRBJ2-1, with D possibly being TRBD2 (6 bases). Germline loops: CDR1 SGHRS, CDR2 YFSETQ. V was shortened by 6 bases and J by 0 bases, with 13 bases between the two germline ends. The CDR3 has 15 amino acids. The CDR3 region has the DNA TGCGCCAGCACCGCCCGGGGGAGCTCCTACAATGAGCAGTTCTTC. Protein sequence: CASTARGSSYNEQFF.

The chain uses TRBV5-8 and TRBJ2-5; D gene ambiguous. Trimming cost V 5 bases and J 5 bases, with 7 bases left between them. Germline CDR1 and CDR2: SGHTS and YDEGEE. The CDR3 is 11 amino acids. The chain's CDR3 is CASRNVETQYF. In nucleotides, the CDR3 is TGTGCCAGCAGAAACGTGGAGACCCAGTACTTC.

Note on this clone: The same CDR3 also results from other DNA sequences found in this sample. The chain carries TRBV4-3 and TRBJ1-5; D is perhaps TRBD1 (5 bases). Trimming stripped 0 bases from V and 7 bases from J, with 7 bases between. Germline assignment: CDR1 LGHNA and CDR2 YSLEER. The CDR3 contains 13 residues. The CDR3 bases are TGCGCCAGCAGCCAAGATAGGGGCCAGCCCCAGCATTTT. Translated, it gives CASSQDRGQPQHF.

This chain uses TRBV4-1 with TRBJ1-1; TRBD1 is a possible D gene (6 bases). V was shortened by 3 bases and J by 6 bases, with 23 bases between the two germline ends. The CDR3 contains 17 residues. Germline V gene data show CDR1 as MGHRA and CDR2 as YSYEKL. This CDR3 reads CASSQGIWGPARAEAFF. The CDR3 bases are TGCGCCAGCAGCCAGGGGATTTGGGGGCCGGCTCGAGCTGAAGCTTTCTTT.

This chain links TRBV6-5 with TRBJ2-7; TRBD1 matches at 9 bases. The length of the CDR3 is 14 residues. Germline V gene data show CDR1 as MNHEY and CDR2 as SVGAGI. Trimming removed 3 bases from V and 1 base from J; junction bases left unmatched: 1. This chain's CDR3 is CASSYGQGSYEQYF. The CDR3 DNA is TGTGCCAGCAGTTATGGACAGGGGTCCTACGAGCAGTACTTC.

The V gene is TRBV6-5, the J gene TRBJ1-2; D is unresolved. The CDR3 is 13 amino acids. V shed 6 bases and J shed 2 bases, with 10 bases lying between them. The germline V gene has CDR1 MNHEY and CDR2 SVGAGI. This chain's CDR3 is CASRATMNYGYTF. The DNA for the CDR3 is TGTGCCAGCAGGGCGACAATGAACTATGGCTACACCTTC.

The gene calls are TRBV27 and TRBJ2-3; D is unclear. Per germline, CDR1 MNHEY and CDR2 SMNVEV (reference sequence). The CDR3 extends over 14 amino acids. V dropped 5 bases and J dropped 0 bases, with 9 bases sitting between them. The CDR3 bases are TGTGCCAGCAGTCCCCTCAGGAGCACAGATACGCAGTATTTT. It codes for CASSPLRSTDTQYF.